This TCR beta chain was captured by sequencing in a study of T-cell reconstitution after alpha-beta-depleted transplantation in children. General study results and limits: In patients about two months after transplant, alpha-beta T cells reportedly arose from several hundred expanded graft clones. Surviving recipient T cells and thymic progenitors produced the high day-60 TCRbeta diversity seen in some patients.

This clonotype was seen at least ten times. What it binds is not known. Unique molecular identifiers were used in preparing the TCRbeta library. TCRdb itself ran the PCR reads through MiXCR, one entry per CDR3 protein. The sample holds some 310,000 distinct CDR3 sequences, 23% seen once. The TCR was taken from a male patient younger than 18 who had a stem cell transplant for acute lymphoblastic leukemia, so the T cells may come from the graft donor. The sequences come from PBMCs, mostly from graft donor cells, collected 180 days after TCRalphabeta/CD19-depleted stem cell transplant.

The CDR3 nucleotides are TGCAGCGTGCCCCGAGAAGGAGGTGAAGCTTTCTTT. It specifies CSVPREGGEAFF. The chain links TRBV29-1 to TRBJ1-1; D gene ambiguous. This CDR3 comprises 12 residues. Germline V gene data show CDR1 as SQVTM and CDR2 as ANQGSEA. The V end lost 6 bases, the J end lost 7 bases, and 15 bases lay between the germline ends.